The text below deals with one T cell receptor (beta chain). Germline values: CDR1 SNHLY, CDR2 FYNNEI. With 6 bases clipped from V and 4 bases from J, the junction kept 8 bases outside the gene matches. This CDR3 is 16 amino acids long. The protocol was immunoSEQ multiplex PCR, while the TCRdb copy is restricted to in-frame clones and leaves out a portion. The table includes around 170,000 clones, 86% detected once. This sample stems from a study of blood T cell repertoires in COVID-19. Across the whole study: From the United States, Italy and Spain came samples of acute and convalescent COVID-19.

Participants were aged roughly 18 to 100 years from about two dozen US areas. Cohort 3 donors counted as recovered after two negative PCRs, clearance, or resolved symptoms. The TCR originated in a woman in her twenties or thirties who had recovered from COVID-19. The chain combines TRBV2 with TRBJ2-1; the match to TRBD2 covers 11 bases. Material: PBMCs or T cells enriched from blood (not recorded which). The chain's CDR3 is CASRAGTSGEYNEQFF. The CDR3 DNA is TGTGCCAGCAGAGCCGGGACTAGCGGAGAGTACAATGAGCAGTTCTTC.